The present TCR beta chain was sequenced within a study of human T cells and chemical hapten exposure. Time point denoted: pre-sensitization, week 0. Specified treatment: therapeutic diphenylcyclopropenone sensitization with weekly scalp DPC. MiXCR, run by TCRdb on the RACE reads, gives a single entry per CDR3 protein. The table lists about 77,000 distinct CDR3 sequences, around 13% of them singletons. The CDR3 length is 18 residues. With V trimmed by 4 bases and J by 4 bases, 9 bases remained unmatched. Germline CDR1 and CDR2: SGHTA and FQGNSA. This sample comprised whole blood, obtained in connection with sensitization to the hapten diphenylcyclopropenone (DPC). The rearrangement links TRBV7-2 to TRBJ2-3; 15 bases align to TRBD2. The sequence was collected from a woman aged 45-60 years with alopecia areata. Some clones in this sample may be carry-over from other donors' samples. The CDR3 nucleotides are TGTGCCAGCAGCTCGGGACTAGCGGGAGGCGTATCGGCAGATACGCAGTATTTT. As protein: CASSSGLAGGVSADTQYF.